The 3 T cell receptor beta chains listed next were all sequenced from one sample in a study of cytomegalovirus exposure and HLA in healthy donors. The PCR used 60 Vbeta and 13 Jbeta primers. TCRdb's copy holds only in-frame clones and misses some; the assay was immunoSEQ multiplex PCR. The profile shows about 150,000 clones, roughly 83% of them singletons. The sequencing sample was made of PBMCs. These receptors all stem from a man aged 35 to 55 in good health and CMV-seronegative.

The rearrangement links TRBV9 to TRBJ1-1; no clear D. V was pared by 4 bases and J by 1 base, with 11 bases between. CDR3 length equals 14 residues. Germline lookup yields CDR1 SGDLS and CDR2 YYNGEE. The DNA for the CDR3 is TGTGCCAGCAGCCTATGGGAGGAGAACACTGAAGCTTTCTTT. Translated: CASSLWEENTEAFF.

The V call is TRBV6-9, the J call TRBJ1-1, with D possibly TRBD1 on 5 matching bases. This CDR3 contains 16 residues. The V gene's germline CDR1 is MNHGY and CDR2 SVAAGI. Trimming left V 7 bases short and J 3 bases short, with 21 bases between. The CDR3 loop is CASIPGREGLYTEAFF. The CDR3 DNA reads TGTGCCAGCATTCCTGGTCGGGAGGGGTTGTACACTGAAGCTTTCTTT.

In this sample, this clone turned up a few times. The chain couples TRBV28 to TRBJ2-7; TRBD1 matches at 9 bases. With V trimmed by 3 bases and J by 6 bases, 9 bases remained unmatched. Germline V lookup: CDR1 MDHEN, CDR2 SYDVKM. CDR3 length: 15 amino acids. The DNA for the CDR3 is TGTGCCAGCAGTTTTTGGGACAGGGCATCGGGCGAGCAGTACTTC. This encodes CASSFWDRASGEQYF.